The 9 T cell receptor beta chains below come from one sample, sequenced in a study of cytomegalovirus exposure and HLA in healthy donors. Both 60 Vbeta primers and 13 Jbeta primers went into the PCR. Here immunoSEQ multiplex PCR was the method, and the copy in TCRdb shows in-frame clones only, minus some. Of about 50,000 clones detected, 65% to 85% appear once; the ten largest clones hold roughly 1.6%. The specimen was PBMCs. All receptors come from a man aged 25 to 40 in good health and CMV-seronegative.

This rearrangement joins TRBV19 to TRBJ1-5; D gene ambiguous. V was shortened by 8 bases and J by 0 bases, with 23 bases between the two germline ends. The CDR3 is 18 amino acids. Looked up from germline, CDR1 is LNHDA and CDR2 is SQIVND (reference sequence). The CDR3: CASLAGGGLEDSNQPQHF. The DNA for the CDR3 is TGTGCCAGTCTGGCGGGTGGCGGTTTAGAAGATAGCAATCAGCCCCAGCATTTT.

The gene calls are TRBV7-9 and TRBJ1-1; 7 bases are shared with TRBD1. Unmatched junction bases numbered 10, after V lost 6 bases and J lost 0 bases. The CDR3 consists of 16 residues. CDR1 is SEHNR and CDR2 is FQNEAQ in the germline V gene (reference sequence). CDR3 sequence: CASSSQGRSMNTEAFF. The CDR3 nucleotides are TGTGCCAGCAGTTCACAGGGGCGATCTATGAACACTGAAGCTTTCTTT.

This chain links TRBV4-1 with TRBJ2-3; D perhaps matches TRBD2 (5 bases). Germline CDR1 MGHRA, CDR2 YSYEKL. The CDR3 is 15 residues long. V was pared by 0 bases and J by 10 bases, with 17 bases between. CDR3 bases: TGCGCCAGCAGCCAAGAGCTAGCAATACAGATCGCGCAGTATTTT. Its translation: CASSQELAIQIAQYF.

In nucleotides, the CDR3 is TGCGCCAGCAGCCAAGGGGCAGGGCGCAATCAGCCCCAGCATTTT. Translated: CASSQGAGRNQPQHF. The rearrangement joins TRBV4-1 to TRBJ1-5; possibly TRBD1 for D (5 bases). Germline V CDR1 and CDR2: MGHRA, YSYEKL. This CDR3 comprises 15 residues. Trimming pared 1 base from V and 2 bases from J, leaving 9 bases between.

The rearrangement joins TRBV5-1 to TRBJ1-4; the D gene is possibly TRBD1 (5 bases). The germline gives CDR1 SGHRS, CDR2 YFSETQ. V lost 4 bases, J lost 8 bases, and 15 bases lay in between. The CDR3 consists of 14 residues. CDR3 nucleotide sequence: TGCGCCAGCAGCACGGCGGGGGTCGGGGAAAAACTGTTTTTT. It encodes CASSTAGVGEKLFF. Filled out from reference TRBV5-1 and TRBJ1-4, the complete variable domain reads KAGVTQTPRYLIKTRGQQVTLSCSPISGHRSVSWYQQTPGQGLQFLFEYFSETQRNKGNFPGRFSGRQFSNSRSEMNVSTLELGDSALYLCASSTAGVGEKLFFGSGTQLSVL.

CDR3 in amino acids: CASSPGLSQETQYF. Written as DNA, the CDR3 is TGCGCCAGCAGCCCGGGTCTCAGCCAAGAGACCCAGTACTTC. This chain joins TRBV5-1 and TRBJ2-5; D not resolved. Germline-derived CDR1 and CDR2 are SGHRS and YFSETQ. V lost 4 bases, J lost 1 base, and 11 bases lay in between. The CDR3 runs 14 residues.

The V call is TRBV4-3, the J call TRBJ1-2; 7 nucleotides match TRBD1. The germline CDR1 and CDR2 sequences are LGHNA and YSLEER. This CDR3 has 15 residues. The trim removed 4 bases at V and 4 bases at J, leaving 9 bases unmatched. The CDR3 nucleotides read TGCGCCAGCAGCCGACAGGGACAGAAGATCTATGGCTACACCTTC. Its protein product is CASSRQGQKIYGYTF.

The CDR3 loop reads CASSRGSGEETQYF. The CDR3 bases are TGTGCCAGCAGCCGAGGTTCGGGGGAAGAGACCCAGTACTTC. The V call is TRBV5-4, the J call TRBJ2-5; TRBD2 is a possible D gene (6 bases). V dropped 4 bases and J dropped 3 bases, with 13 bases sitting between them. CDR1 SGHNT and CDR2 YYREEE come from the germline V gene (reference sequence). The CDR3 covers 14 residues. Drawing the rest from reference TRBV5-4 and TRBJ2-5, the complete variable domain is ETGVTQSPTHLIKTRGQQVTLRCSSQSGHNTVSWYQQALGQGPQFIFQYYREEENGRGNFPPRFSGLQFPNYSSELNVNALELDDSALYLCASSRGSGEETQYFGPGTRLLVL.

This clone was seen more than once but under ten times. The chain has TRBV5-1 and TRBJ1-3; the D is unclear. CDR1 is SGHRS, CDR2 YFSETQ, per germline. The germline V and J ends were trimmed by 0 bases and 0 bases, with 7 bases remaining between them. This CDR3 contains 15 residues. CDR3 protein: CASSLARDSGNTIYF. The CDR3 nucleotides are TGCGCCAGCAGCTTGGCTCGAGACTCTGGAAACACCATATATTTT.